This passage covers 27 T cell receptor beta chains from one sample sequenced in a study of shared clonotypes between healthy human individuals. Sequencing was performed with immunoSEQ multiplex PCR; in TCRdb, only in-frame clones are kept and a portion is missing. The data contain some 300,000 clones, around 79% of them singletons. The specimen sequenced was memory CD4+ T cells sorted from blood. The subset denotes: CD45RA-negative fraction. These receptors originate from a man aged 25-45 years in good health.

The chain links TRBV11-2 to TRBJ1-2; 8 bases are a match to TRBD1. Germline V lookup: CDR1 SGHAT, CDR2 FQNNGV. V lost 3 bases, J lost 7 bases, and 7 bases stayed unmatched. The CDR3 length is 14 residues. As DNA, the CDR3 is TGTGCCAGCAGCTTCGGACAGGGCCTAGGTGGCTACACCTTC. Its protein product is CASSFGQGLGGYTF.

V and J are TRBV19 and TRBJ1-5; D is undetermined. CDR1 and CDR2 from the germline V gene are LNHDA and SQIVND (reference sequence). V was shortened by 1 base and J by 0 bases, with 13 bases between the two germline ends. The CDR3 has 17 residues. CDR3 nucleotides: TGTGCCAGTAGTATAGCTCCCACCCTCCATAGCAATCAGCCCCAGCATTTT. Its protein is CASSIAPTLHSNQPQHF.

This chain connects TRBV7-7 to TRBJ2-7; D gene ambiguous. This CDR3 has 17 amino acids. V was shortened by 3 bases and J by 3 bases, with 21 bases between the two germline ends. The germline V gene has CDR1 SSHAT and CDR2 FNYEAQ (reference sequence). Here the CDR3 reads CASSFDRDGYSFYEQYF. The CDR3 nucleotides are TGTGCCAGCAGCTTTGACCGAGACGGATACTCCTTCTACGAGCAGTACTTC.

This sequence joins TRBV5-4 and TRBJ1-4; the D is unclear. This CDR3 is 13 amino acids long. In germline, CDR1 is SGHNT, CDR2 YYREEE (reference sequence). Trimming removed 5 bases from V and 6 bases from J, with 11 bases in between. This CDR3 reads CASSQWAHEKLFF. The CDR3 region has the DNA TGTGCCAGCAGTCAGTGGGCCCATGAAAAACTGTTTTTT.

This clone came up a few times. Other DNA sequences in the same sample also yield this CDR3. This chain uses TRBV2 with TRBJ2-5; D is uncertain. V lost 4 bases and J lost 4, with 4 bases in between. Germline V gives CDR1 SNHLY, CDR2 FYNNEI. This CDR3 has 11 amino acids. In nucleotides, the CDR3 is TGTGCCAGCAGTGTCGGAGAGACCCAGTACTTC. Residues: CASSVGETQYF.

The chain combines TRBV7-9 with TRBJ1-5, with D unresolved. V lost 3 bases, J lost 4 bases, and 13 bases lay in between. CDR3 size: 15 residues. Germline CDR1 SEHNR, CDR2 FQNEAQ (reference sequence). Here the CDR3 DNA reads TGTGCCAGCAGCTTTGACCTCAATGGGAATCAGCCCCAGCATTTT. It codes for CASSFDLNGNQPQHF.

The chain recombines TRBV27 with TRBJ1-2; TRBD1 matches at 8 bases. Looked up from germline, CDR1 is MNHEY and CDR2 is SMNVEV (reference sequence). This CDR3 has 12 amino acids. V gave up 4 bases and J gave up 8 bases; unmatched junction bases: 3. CDR3 sequence: CASSSGGRGYTF. CDR3 nucleotide sequence: TGTGCCAGCAGTTCAGGGGGCCGGGGCTACACCTTC.

The chain carries TRBV7-6 and TRBJ2-3; D possibly corresponds to TRBD1 (5 bases). The ends were cut back, 5 bases at V and 4 bases at J, with 16 bases in the middle. The germline V gene has CDR1 SGHVS and CDR2 FNYEAQ. The CDR3 length is 15 residues. The CDR3 reads CASSQLRGSADTQYF. CDR3 nucleotide sequence: TGTGCCAGCAGCCAGCTTAGGGGTTCGGCAGATACGCAGTATTTT.

The chain links TRBV5-1 to TRBJ2-1, with 15 bases that match TRBD2. The ends lost 2 bases at V and 9 bases at J; junction bases unmatched: 9. In germline, CDR1 is SGHRS, CDR2 YFSETQ. CDR3 length equals 17 residues. CDR3 bases: TGCGCCAGCAGCTTCACGAAGGGGACTAGCGGGAGGAGTGAGCAGTTCTTC. Translated: CASSFTKGTSGRSEQFF.

The J gene is TRBJ2-1, the V gene TRBV11-2; the match to TRBD2 covers 9 bases. V was clipped by 3 bases and J by 6 bases; unmatched bases: 6. There are 15 residues in the CDR3. Germline V gives CDR1 SGHAT, CDR2 FQNNGV. CDR3 region: CASSFLAGDVNEQFF. The DNA for the CDR3 is TGTGCCAGCAGCTTCTTAGCGGGAGATGTCAATGAGCAGTTCTTC.

This clone was detected a few times. J is TRBJ2-1 and V is TRBV27, with D unclear. Trimming took off 2 bases at V and 8 bases at J, with 7 bases between the two ends. CDR3 size: 12 residues. Germline V gene lookup returns CDR1 MNHEY and CDR2 SMNVEV (reference sequence). The CDR3 coding sequence is TGTGCCAGCAGTTTACTACCATATGAGCAGTTCTTC. It yields the protein CASSLLPYEQFF.

This clone occurred a few times. The J gene is TRBJ1-2, the V gene TRBV18, with D possibly being TRBD1 (6 bases). The CDR3 loop spans 16 amino acids. The germline V and J ends were trimmed by 3 bases and 5 bases, with 19 bases remaining between them. Germline V gives CDR1 KGHSH, CDR2 LQKENI. The CDR3 DNA follows: TGTGCCAGCTCACCGCGGCGGGGGGGACAACGGTATGGCTACACCTTC. This codes for CASSPRRGGQRYGYTF.

This sequence joins TRBV5-1 and TRBJ1-4, with TRBD1 matching 7 bases. V was pared by 2 bases and J by 8 bases, with 6 bases of the junction left unmatched. Germline V gives CDR1 SGHRS, CDR2 YFSETQ. The CDR3 length is 14 residues. The CDR3 DNA reads as TGCGCCAGCAGCTTTCTAACAGGGGAAGAAAAACTGTTTTTT. It is translated as CASSFLTGEEKLFF. The full variable domain, its missing parts supplied by reference TRBV5-1 and TRBJ1-4, is KAGVTQTPRYLIKTRGQQVTLSCSPISGHRSVSWYQQTPGQGLQFLFEYFSETQRNKGNFPGRFSGRQFSNSRSEMNVSTLELGDSALYLCASSFLTGEEKLFFGSGTQLSVL.

The chain combines TRBV7-2 with TRBJ2-7, with a possible D match to TRBD2 (6 bases). Germline-derived CDR1 and CDR2 are SGHTA and FQGNSA. V lost 4 bases and J 6 bases, leaving 10 bases between the germline ends. The CDR3 runs 12 residues. CDR3 bases: TGTGCCAGCAGCTCAGGGACTTCCGAGCAGTACTTC. It translates to CASSSGTSEQYF.

This clone showed up just a few times. The genes are TRBV28 and TRBJ2-7, with 9 bases fitting TRBD1. Germline loops: CDR1 MDHEN, CDR2 SYDVKM. This CDR3 has 12 amino acids. J lost 4 bases, V lost 7 bases, and 2 bases had no gene match. The CDR3 sequence is CASTGQGYEQYF. CDR3 nucleotides: TGTGCCAGCACAGGACAGGGGTACGAGCAGTACTTC.

This clone has only a few counts. The chain couples TRBV29-1 to TRBJ2-7; D possibly uses TRBD1 or TRBD2 (5 bases each). CDR1 SQVTM and CDR2 ANQGSEA come from the germline V gene. The CDR3 has 13 amino acids. Trimming pared 7 bases from V and 0 bases from J, leaving 13 bases between. The CDR3 protein is CSAWDGSSYEQYF. The CDR3 coding sequence is TGCAGCGCCTGGGACGGCAGCTCCTACGAGCAGTACTTC.

The V gene is TRBV7-8, the J gene TRBJ2-2; possibly TRBD1 for D (5 bases). V was clipped by 5 bases and J by 6 bases, with 13 bases between them. The CDR3 has 14 amino acids. CDR1 is SGHVS, CDR2 FQNEAQ, per germline. CDR3 residues: CASSPRRESGELFF. CDR3 DNA: TGTGCCAGCAGCCCCCGCAGGGAATCCGGGGAGCTGTTTTTT.

The J gene is TRBJ1-5, the V gene TRBV28; possibly TRBD1 for D (5 bases). The ends were cut back, 1 base at V and 6 bases at J, with 13 bases in the middle. This CDR3 has 15 amino acids. The germline CDR1 and CDR2 sequences are MDHEN and SYDVKM. This CDR3 reads CASSLSSDGGQPQHF. The CDR3 bases are TGTGCCAGCAGTTTATCTTCTGACGGGGGTCAGCCCCAGCATTTT.

The chain combines TRBV4-3 with TRBJ1-2, with TRBD1 identical over 8 bases. This CDR3 has 15 amino acids. The junction had 8 bases not matched to a gene; V was cut back by 0 bases and J by 8 bases. The germline V gene has CDR1 LGHNA and CDR2 YSLEER. This CDR3 is CASSQEFGQGRGYTF. The CDR3 DNA is TGCGCCAGCAGCCAAGAGTTCGGACAGGGACGCGGCTACACCTTC.

The gene calls are TRBV5-8 and TRBJ2-1, with 10 bases aligning to TRBD2. The trim removed 0 bases at V and 5 bases at J, leaving 5 bases unmatched. The CDR3 is made up of 16 amino acids. CDR1 and CDR2 (germline): SGHTS, YDEGEE. The CDR3 nucleotides read TGTGCCAGCAGCTTGGAGACTAGCGGGTACCACAATGAGCAGTTCTTC. Its protein product is CASSLETSGYHNEQFF.

This clone was seen a handful of times. The rearrangement joins TRBV11-2 to TRBJ2-6, with D perhaps given as TRBD1 or TRBD2 (5 bases each). The germline CDR1 and CDR2 sequences are SGHAT and FQNNGV. With 5 bases removed from V and 4 bases from J, the gap between germline ends came to 12 bases. The CDR3 has 15 amino acids. CDR3 DNA: TGTGCCAGCAGCCGGAGAGGGGCGGGGGCCAACGTCCTGACTTTC. As protein: CASSRRGAGANVLTF.

This clone was counted ten times or more. The chain carries TRBV11-2 and TRBJ2-1; 8 nucleotides agree with TRBD2. The CDR3 is 15 residues long. The V gene end was trimmed by 3 bases and the J gene end by 0 bases; junction bases not matched to a gene: 1. Germline CDR1 reads SGHAT; CDR2 reads FQNNGV. The CDR3 region is CASSFLAGSYNEQFF. CDR3 DNA sequence: TGTGCCAGCAGCTTCCTAGCGGGCTCCTACAATGAGCAGTTCTTC.

V usage is TRBV29-1 and J usage is TRBJ1-2, with a possible D match to TRBD1 (6 bases). This CDR3 is 16 amino acids long. Trimming took off 5 bases at V and 8 bases at J, with 27 bases between the two ends. Germline CDR1 is SQVTM and CDR2 is ANQGSEA. The CDR3 DNA reads TGCAGCGTTCCTAAAAGGGGTGGGCAGGGGTTGAAAGGCTACACCTTC. This gives the protein CSVPKRGGQGLKGYTF.

This chain links TRBV19 with TRBJ2-4; 10 bases match TRBD1. Germline-derived CDR1 and CDR2 are LNHDA and SQIVND (reference sequence). The junction had 4 bases not matched to a gene; V was cut back by 4 bases and J by 7 bases. This CDR3 is built from 14 residues. The CDR3 here is CASSKWGQGNIQYF. The CDR3 coding sequence is TGTGCCAGTAGTAAATGGGGACAGGGGAACATTCAGTACTTC.

The gene calls are TRBV19 and TRBJ2-1; 8 nucleotides align to TRBD2. V trimming: 8 bases; J trimming: 4 bases; junction bases outside the gene matches: 10. The CDR3 has 15 amino acids. CDR1 and CDR2 from the germline V gene are LNHDA and SQIVND (reference sequence). CDR3 DNA sequence: TGTGCCAGTTGCGCCCGGGAGGGGAGATACAATGAGCAGTTCTTC. This codes for CASCAREGRYNEQFF.

This sequence joins TRBV11-2 and TRBJ2-7; no firm D call. CDR1 and CDR2 from the germline V gene are SGHAT and FQNNGV. The CDR3 covers 14 residues. Trimming left V 1 base short and J 0 bases short, with 7 bases between. CDR3 bases: TGTGCCAGCAGCTTAGCGCAGAACTCCTACGAGCAGTACTTC. This sequence encodes CASSLAQNSYEQYF.

This clone has just a few counts. The chain has TRBV6-6 and TRBJ2-1, with D perhaps given as TRBD1 or TRBD2 (5 bases each). V was shortened by 10 bases and J by 5 bases, with 21 bases between the two germline ends. The germline CDR1 and CDR2 sequences are MNHNY and SVGAGI (reference sequence). This CDR3 comprises 15 residues. CDR3 sequence reads: CATQNRDLTNNEQFF. In DNA form, the CDR3 reads TGTGCCACCCAAAACCGGGACCTAACAAACAATGAGCAGTTCTTC.